This entry describes one T cell receptor (beta chain). Its antigen remains unknown. CDR1 LNHDA and CDR2 SQIVND come from the germline V gene (reference sequence). The CDR3 has 17 residues. V gave up 1 base and J gave up 5 bases, with 20 bases separating them. This specimen belongs to a study of T cell responses to AZD1222 COVID-19 vaccine. Findings and caveats of the study: Repertoires were collected only later (after the peak T cell response had occurred).

The repertoire was sequenced with immunoSEQ multiplex PCR; TCRdb's copy has only in-frame clones and lacks some. The table has roughly 80,000 clones, about 87% seen once. The chain couples TRBV19 to TRBJ1-1; D remains unclear. The source material was peripheral blood, sampled on day 0 of AZD1222 vaccination. The sequence derives from an adult in good health. The CDR3 here is CASSIVRLKPSLTEAFF. The CDR3 region has the DNA TGTGCCAGTAGTATAGTTAGGCTCAAACCTTCGTTAACTGAAGCTTTCTTT.